This passage covers 23 T cell receptor beta chains from one sample sequenced in a study of graft-versus-host responses after intestinal transplantation. Method: immunoSEQ multiplex PCR; TCRdb's copy keeps in-frame clones and lacks some. The table records about 97,000 clones, roughly 90% of them present only once. The input for sequencing was PBMCs, taken roughly 450 days after intestinal transplant. These TCRs come from a human patient who received an intestinal transplant, so some T cells may come from the graft donor.

The rearrangement uses TRBV6-1 and TRBJ1-1; possible D gene TRBD1, 6 bases. The CDR3 spans 12 residues. CDR1 MNHNS and CDR2 SASEGT come from the germline V gene. V was trimmed by 7 bases and J by 7 bases, leaving 13 bases between them. CDR3 DNA: TGTGCCAGCATGAGGGGGGACCTTGAAGCTTTCTTT. Its protein is CASMRGDLEAFF.

The J gene is TRBJ2-3, the V gene TRBV6-4; 8 bases line up with TRBD2. Germline assignment: CDR1 MRHNA and CDR2 SNTAGT. With V trimmed by 3 bases and J by 3 bases, 5 bases remained unmatched. The CDR3 is 15 amino acids. DNA for the CDR3: TGTGCCAGCAGTGAAGTAGCGGGGTCTACAGATACGCAGTATTTT. Its protein is CASSEVAGSTDTQYF.

This clone occurred once. The conserved phenylalanine or tryptophan is not found at the CDR3 terminus, so this likely reflects a read error. The genes are TRBV10-1 and TRBJ1-6; TRBD1 aligns across 7 bases. Germline V gene lookup returns CDR1 WNHNN and CDR2 SYGVQD (reference sequence). V lost 0 bases and J lost 10; bases outside the gene matches: 15. There are 18 residues in the CDR3. The CDR3: CASSESGVRGGERSPLHL. The CDR3 nucleotides are TGCGCCAGCAGTGAGTCGGGGGTCAGGGGGGGTGAGAGGTCACCCCTCCACCTT.

This clone was picked up a small number of times. The chain employs TRBV6-1 and TRBJ2-2; the match to TRBD1 covers 7 bases. CDR3 length: 15 amino acids. Per germline, CDR1 MNHNS and CDR2 SASEGT. Germline trimming cut 1 base from V and 4 bases from J; bases unmatched to any gene: 3. The CDR3 region has the DNA TGTGCCAGCAGTGAAGAGACAGGGACCACCGGGGAGCTGTTTTTT. This codes for CASSEETGTTGELFF.

The chain combines TRBV5-4 with TRBJ2-7; tentatively, D is TRBD1 (6 bases). CDR1 is SGHNT, CDR2 YYREEE, per germline (reference sequence). V lost 4 bases and J 4 bases, leaving 12 bases between the germline ends. CDR3 length equals 13 residues. CDR3 sequence (DNA): TGTGCCAGCAGCCCCCAGGGGTTATACGAGCAGTACTTC. Translated: CASSPQGLYEQYF.

V usage is TRBV6-5 and J usage is TRBJ1-1; possible D gene TRBD1, 6 bases. CDR3 length: 11 residues. The germline CDR1 and CDR2 sequences are MNHEY and SVGAGI. Trimming stripped 5 bases from V and 11 bases from J, with 12 bases between. The CDR3 DNA is TGTGCCAGCAGTAACCGGGACAAGGCTTTCTTT. Its protein is CASSNRDKAFF.

This chain links TRBV11-2 with TRBJ2-7; D not certain. Germline V gene lookup returns CDR1 SGHAT and CDR2 FQNNGV. The CDR3 is 11 residues long. The ends were cut back, 5 bases at V and 2 bases at J, with 4 bases in the middle. The CDR3 is CASSPPYEQYF. The CDR3 DNA sequence: TGTGCCAGCAGCCCCCCCTACGAGCAGTACTTC.

The genes are TRBV4-1 and TRBJ2-5; D is perhaps TRBD1 or TRBD2 (6 bases each). This CDR3 contains 15 residues. Trimming took off 4 bases at V and 5 bases at J, with 17 bases between the two ends. Germline V gene lookup returns CDR1 MGHRA and CDR2 YSYEKL. The CDR3 is CASSPPGAGRETQYF. The CDR3 coding sequence is TGCGCCAGCAGCCCACCAGGGGCAGGGAGGGAGACCCAGTACTTC.

The V gene is TRBV2, the J gene TRBJ1-3; 7 positions agree with TRBD1. The germline V gene has CDR1 SNHLY and CDR2 FYNNEI. V dropped 5 bases and J dropped 1; count of bases not matched to a gene: 14. The CDR3 is 18 residues long. CDR3 coding DNA: TGTGCCAGCAGTACACCACAAACAGGGGTATATTCTGGAAACACCATATATTTT. Translated, it gives CASSTPQTGVYSGNTIYF.

This clone appeared a single time. CDR3 in amino acids: CASSWTENTEAFF. The CDR3 nucleotides read TGTGCCAGCTCATGGACAGAGAACACTGAAGCTTTCTTT. The chain carries TRBV6-6 and TRBJ1-1; D is possibly TRBD1 (6 bases). Germline lookup yields CDR1 MNHNY and CDR2 SVGAGI (reference sequence). This CDR3 is built from 13 residues. V gave up 8 bases and J gave up 1 base, with 11 bases separating them.

The V call is TRBV6-6, the J call TRBJ1-1; tentatively, D is TRBD1 (6 bases). Trimming took off 4 bases at V and 3 bases at J, with 12 bases between the two ends. This CDR3 comprises 14 residues. CDR1 MNHNY and CDR2 SVGAGI come from the germline V gene (reference sequence). CDR3 sequence (DNA): TGTGCCAGCAGTTTCGGGACATACTACACTGAAGCTTTCTTT. Translated: CASSFGTYYTEAFF.

The rearrangement uses TRBV4-1 and TRBJ2-3, with 8 bases aligning to TRBD2. Germline CDR1 reads MGHRA; CDR2 reads YSYEKL. The CDR3 length is 16 residues. The V and J ends lost 0 bases and 9 bases, in that order; junction bases with no gene match: 11. The CDR3 loop reads CASSQEGGVAGYTQYF. DNA of the CDR3: TGCGCCAGCAGCCAAGAGGGTGGAGTAGCGGGGTACACGCAGTATTTT.

In this sample, this clone turned up once. DNA of the CDR3: TGTGCCAGCAGCCCCAAGGGGACTAGTGCCTACGAGCAGTACTTC. Its translation: CASSPKGTSAYEQYF. This chain connects TRBV11-2 to TRBJ2-7; 8 bases align to TRBD2. Trimming removed 5 bases from V and 2 bases from J; junction bases left unmatched: 8. This CDR3 comprises 15 residues. CDR1 and CDR2 from the germline V gene are SGHAT and FQNNGV. The full variable domain, rest sourced from reference TRBV11-2 and TRBJ2-7, is EAGVAQSPRYKIIEKRQSVAFWCNPISGHATLYWYQQILGQGPKLLIQFQNNGVVDDSQLPKDRFSAERLKGVDSTLKIQPAKLEDSAVYLCASSPKGTSAYEQYFGPGTRLTVT.

V gene TRBV6-6 combines with J gene TRBJ2-2; the D is unclear. The ends were cut back, 6 bases at V and 3 bases at J, with 11 bases in the middle. CDR1 is MNHNY, CDR2 SVGAGI, per germline (reference sequence). The CDR3 totals 14 residues. The CDR3 bases are TGTGCCAGCAGAGGGTATGGGGACACCGGGGAGCTGTTTTTT. Its translation is CASRGYGDTGELFF.

This rearrangement joins TRBV15 to TRBJ2-3, with D possibly being TRBD2 (6 bases). The V end was cut by 8 bases, the J end by 6 bases, with 15 bases between. There are 13 residues in the CDR3. Germline V lookup: CDR1 LNHNV, CDR2 YYDKDF (reference sequence). The CDR3 loop is CATGEPGRDTQYF. CDR3 DNA: TGTGCCACCGGAGAGCCAGGGAGGGATACGCAGTATTTT.

The chain joins TRBV5-1 to TRBJ2-1; 11 bases agree with TRBD2. The CDR3 covers 14 residues. The germline V gene encodes CDR1 SGHRS and CDR2 YFSETQ. J gave up 7 bases and V 4 bases, and 4 bases lay outside the gene matches. CDR3 DNA: TGCGCCAGCAGCCTAGCGGGGGGCGGGAATGAGCAGTTCTTC. Encoded protein: CASSLAGGGNEQFF.

The rearrangement joins TRBV18 to TRBJ2-7, with a possible D match to TRBD1 (7 bases). The V and J ends lost 1 base and 7 bases respectively, with 11 bases between them. The germline V gene encodes CDR1 KGHSH and CDR2 LQKENI. This CDR3 contains 13 residues. CDR3 coding DNA: TGTGCCAGCTCACCACAGGGGGCGGGGGAGCAGTACTTC. Translating it yields CASSPQGAGEQYF.

The chain uses TRBV5-1 and TRBJ1-2, with 9 bases aligning to TRBD1. The trim removed 4 bases at V and 8 bases at J, leaving 12 bases unmatched. Germline V gene lookup returns CDR1 SGHRS and CDR2 YFSETQ. This CDR3 is 15 amino acids long. DNA for the CDR3: TGCGCCAGCAGCACCATGAGTCGGACAGGGGAGGGCTACACCTTC. As protein: CASSTMSRTGEGYTF.

The J gene is TRBJ2-7, the V gene TRBV27; unclear D gene. This CDR3 is 15 amino acids long. The V gene's germline CDR1 is MNHEY and CDR2 SMNVEV (reference sequence). V was cut by 3 bases and J by 0 bases, with 12 bases left in between. Here the CDR3 reads CASSFGPLSSYEQYF. In DNA form, the CDR3 reads TGTGCCAGCAGTTTCGGACCGCTGAGCTCCTACGAGCAGTACTTC.

The rearrangement joins TRBV10-3 to TRBJ2-1; 9 nucleotides agree with TRBD2. Germline CDR1 and CDR2: ENHRY and SYGVKD. The V segment lost 8 bases and the J segment 6 bases; nucleotides outside the gene matches: 5. This CDR3 has 13 amino acids. The CDR3 spells CAIRRGGPNEQFF. Here the CDR3 DNA reads TGTGCCATCCGGCGGGGGGGCCCCAATGAGCAGTTCTTC.

The chain couples TRBV5-6 to TRBJ2-7; D may be TRBD2 (5 bases). The CDR3 spans 14 residues. With 2 bases removed from V and 0 bases from J, the gap between germline ends came to 9 bases. Germline assignment: CDR1 SGHDT and CDR2 YYEEEE. CDR3 in amino acids: CASSLAVSSYEQYF. CDR3 coding DNA: TGTGCCAGCAGCTTAGCGGTAAGCTCCTACGAGCAGTACTTC.

The chain has TRBV4-1 and TRBJ1-3, with a tentative D call TRBD1 (5 bases). The CDR3 extends over 17 amino acids. Trimming shortened V by 1 base and J by 1 base, and 14 bases separated the two germline ends. CDR1 and CDR2 from the germline V gene are MGHRA and YSYEKL. DNA for the CDR3: TGCGCCAGCAGCCAAGGCCGGGGGGGGTCGTCTGGAAACACCATATATTTT. Encoded protein: CASSQGRGGSSGNTIYF.

The chain employs TRBV19 and TRBJ1-1, with D unresolved. This CDR3 has 13 amino acids. Germline assignment: CDR1 LNHDA and CDR2 SQIVND (reference sequence). V lost 5 bases and J lost 0, with 7 bases in between. In DNA, the CDR3 is TGTGCCAGTAGTCGAACAATGAACACTGAAGCTTTCTTT. It encodes CASSRTMNTEAFF.